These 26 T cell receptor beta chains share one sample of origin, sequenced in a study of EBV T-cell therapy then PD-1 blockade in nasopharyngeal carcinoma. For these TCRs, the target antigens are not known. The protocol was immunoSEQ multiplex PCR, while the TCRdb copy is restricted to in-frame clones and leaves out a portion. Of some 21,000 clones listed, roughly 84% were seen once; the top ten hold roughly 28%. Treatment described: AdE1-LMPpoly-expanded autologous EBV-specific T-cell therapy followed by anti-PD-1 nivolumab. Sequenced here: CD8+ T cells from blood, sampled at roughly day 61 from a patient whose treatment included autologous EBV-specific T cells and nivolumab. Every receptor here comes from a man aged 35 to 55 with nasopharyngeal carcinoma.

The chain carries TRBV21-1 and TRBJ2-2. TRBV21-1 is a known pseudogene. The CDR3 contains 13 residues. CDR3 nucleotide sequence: TGTGCCAGCAGCAAAGGTGGCACCGGGGAGCTGTTTTTT. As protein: CASSKGGTGELFF.

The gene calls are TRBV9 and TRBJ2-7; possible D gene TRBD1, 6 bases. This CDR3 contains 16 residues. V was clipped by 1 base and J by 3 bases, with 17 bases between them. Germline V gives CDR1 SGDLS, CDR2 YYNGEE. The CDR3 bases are TGTGCCAGCAGCGTATCCGCAGTAGGGGGTGTCTACGAGCAGTACTTC. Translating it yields CASSVSAVGGVYEQYF.

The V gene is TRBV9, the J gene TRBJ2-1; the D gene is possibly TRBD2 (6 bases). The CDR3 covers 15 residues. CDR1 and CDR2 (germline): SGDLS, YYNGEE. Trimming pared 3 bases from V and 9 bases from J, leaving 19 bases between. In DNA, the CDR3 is TGTGCCAGCAGCGCGGGAGAGATCAGCGGCGGTGAGCAGTTCTTC. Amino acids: CASSAGEISGGEQFF.

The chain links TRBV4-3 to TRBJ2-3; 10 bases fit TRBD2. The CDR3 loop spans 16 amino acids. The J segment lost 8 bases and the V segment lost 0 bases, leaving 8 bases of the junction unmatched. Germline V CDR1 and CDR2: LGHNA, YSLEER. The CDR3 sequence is CASSQETSGVGGTQYF. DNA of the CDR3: TGCGCCAGCAGCCAAGAAACTAGCGGGGTAGGCGGTACGCAGTATTTT.

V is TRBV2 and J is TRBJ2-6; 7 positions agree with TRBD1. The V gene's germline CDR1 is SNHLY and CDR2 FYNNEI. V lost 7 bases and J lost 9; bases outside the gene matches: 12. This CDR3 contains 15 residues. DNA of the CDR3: TGTGCCAGCAAGCTAACAGGGGCTCCCCTCAACGTCCTGACTTTC. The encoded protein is CASKLTGAPLNVLTF. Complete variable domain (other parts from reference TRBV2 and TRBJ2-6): EPEVTQTPSHQVTQMGQEVILRCVPISNHLYFYWYRQILGQKVEFLVSFYNNEISEKSEIFDDQFSVERPDGSNFTLKIRSTKLEDSAMYFCASKLTGAPLNVLTFGAGSRLTVL.

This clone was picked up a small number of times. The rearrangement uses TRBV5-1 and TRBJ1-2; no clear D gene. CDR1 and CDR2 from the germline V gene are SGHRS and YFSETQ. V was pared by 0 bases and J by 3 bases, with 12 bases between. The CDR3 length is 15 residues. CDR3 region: CASSLGLNLHYGYTF. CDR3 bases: TGCGCCAGCAGCTTGGGACTTAACCTACACTATGGCTACACCTTC.

CDR3 residues: CASSYSRGAGDYGYTF. The CDR3 DNA reads as TGTGCCAGCAGTTACTCGAGGGGCGCAGGCGATTATGGCTACACCTTC. The chain is built from TRBV6-5 and TRBJ1-2, with D possibly TRBD1 on 5 matching bases. Germline values: CDR1 MNHEY, CDR2 SVGAGI. V dropped 0 bases and J dropped 5 bases, with 16 bases sitting between them. There are 16 residues in the CDR3.

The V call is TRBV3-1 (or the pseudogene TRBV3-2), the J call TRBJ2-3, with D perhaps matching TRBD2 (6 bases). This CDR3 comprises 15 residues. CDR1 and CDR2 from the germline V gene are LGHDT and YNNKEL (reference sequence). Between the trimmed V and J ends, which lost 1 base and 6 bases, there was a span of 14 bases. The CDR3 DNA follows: TGTGCCAGCAGCCAAGTTTTCGGGGGAGCTGATACGCAGTATTTT. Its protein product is CASSQVFGGADTQYF.

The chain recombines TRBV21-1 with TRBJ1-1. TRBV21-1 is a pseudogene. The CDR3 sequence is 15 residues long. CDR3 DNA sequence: TGTGCCAGCAGCAAAGAGCCGGGGGCAAACACTGAAGCTTTCTTT. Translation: CASSKEPGANTEAFF.

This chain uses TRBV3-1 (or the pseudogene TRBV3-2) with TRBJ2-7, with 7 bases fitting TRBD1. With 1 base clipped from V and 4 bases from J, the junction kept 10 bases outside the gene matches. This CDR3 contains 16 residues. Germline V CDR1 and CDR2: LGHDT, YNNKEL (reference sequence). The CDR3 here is CASSQGYRGLAYEQYF. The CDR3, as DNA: TGTGCCAGCAGCCAAGGCTACAGGGGCCTGGCGTACGAGCAGTACTTC.

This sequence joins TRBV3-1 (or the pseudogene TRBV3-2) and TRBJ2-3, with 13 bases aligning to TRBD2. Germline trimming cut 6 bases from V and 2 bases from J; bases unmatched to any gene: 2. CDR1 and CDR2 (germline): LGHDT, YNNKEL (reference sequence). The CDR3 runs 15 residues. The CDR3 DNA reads TGTGCCAGCAGACTAGCGGGGGGGCCCACAGATACGCAGTATTTT. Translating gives CASRLAGGPTDTQYF.

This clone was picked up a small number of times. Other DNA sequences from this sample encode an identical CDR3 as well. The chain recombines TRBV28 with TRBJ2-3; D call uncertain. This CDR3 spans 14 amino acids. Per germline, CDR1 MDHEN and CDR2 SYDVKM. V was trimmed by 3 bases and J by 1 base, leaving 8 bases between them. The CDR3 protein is CASSFLSGTDTQYF. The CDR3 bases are TGTGCCAGCAGTTTCCTCTCAGGCACAGATACGCAGTATTTT.

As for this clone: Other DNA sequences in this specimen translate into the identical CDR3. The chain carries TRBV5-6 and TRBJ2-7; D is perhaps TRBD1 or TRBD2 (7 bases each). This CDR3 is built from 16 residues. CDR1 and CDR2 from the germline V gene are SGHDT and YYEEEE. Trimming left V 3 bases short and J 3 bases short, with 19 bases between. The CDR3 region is CASSSRGGRAVYEQYF. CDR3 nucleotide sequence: TGTGCCAGCAGCTCCAGGGGGGGGAGAGCTGTCTACGAGCAGTACTTC.

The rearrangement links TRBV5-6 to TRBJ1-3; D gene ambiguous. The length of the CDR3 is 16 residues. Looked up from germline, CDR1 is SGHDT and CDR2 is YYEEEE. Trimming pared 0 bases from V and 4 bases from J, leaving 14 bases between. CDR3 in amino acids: CASSLERVSSGNTIYF. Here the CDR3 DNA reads TGTGCCAGCAGCTTGGAGAGGGTATCATCCGGAAACACCATATATTTT.

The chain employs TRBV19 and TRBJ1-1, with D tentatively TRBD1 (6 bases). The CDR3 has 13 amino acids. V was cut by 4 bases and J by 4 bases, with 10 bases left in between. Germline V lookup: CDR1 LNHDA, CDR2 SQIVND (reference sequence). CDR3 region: CASSRGAVTEAFF. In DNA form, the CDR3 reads TGTGCCAGTAGTAGGGGGGCGGTCACTGAAGCTTTCTTT.

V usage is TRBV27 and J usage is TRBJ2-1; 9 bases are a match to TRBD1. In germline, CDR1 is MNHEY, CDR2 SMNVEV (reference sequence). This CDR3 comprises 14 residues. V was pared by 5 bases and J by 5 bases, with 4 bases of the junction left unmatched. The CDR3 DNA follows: TGTGCCAGCAGTCTCAGACAGGGGGACAATGAGCAGTTCTTC. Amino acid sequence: CASSLRQGDNEQFF.

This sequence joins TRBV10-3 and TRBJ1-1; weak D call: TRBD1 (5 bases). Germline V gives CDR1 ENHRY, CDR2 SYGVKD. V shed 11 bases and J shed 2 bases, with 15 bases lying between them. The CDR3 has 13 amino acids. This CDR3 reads CAVRATDNTEAFF. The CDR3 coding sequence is TGTGCCGTAAGGGCGACAGACAACACTGAAGCTTTCTTT.

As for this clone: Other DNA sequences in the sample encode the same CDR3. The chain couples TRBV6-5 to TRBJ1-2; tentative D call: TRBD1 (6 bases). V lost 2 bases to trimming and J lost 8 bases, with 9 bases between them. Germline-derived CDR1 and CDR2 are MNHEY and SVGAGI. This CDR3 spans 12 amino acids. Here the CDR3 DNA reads TGTGCCAGCAGTTACGTGGGGGGCGGCTACACCTTC. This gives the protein CASSYVGGGYTF.

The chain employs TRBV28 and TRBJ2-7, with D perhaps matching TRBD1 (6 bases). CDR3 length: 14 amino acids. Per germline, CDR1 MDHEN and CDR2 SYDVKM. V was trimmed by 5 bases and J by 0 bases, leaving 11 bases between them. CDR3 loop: CASSVQQGSYEQYF. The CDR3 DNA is TGTGCCAGCAGTGTACAACAGGGCTCCTACGAGCAGTACTTC.

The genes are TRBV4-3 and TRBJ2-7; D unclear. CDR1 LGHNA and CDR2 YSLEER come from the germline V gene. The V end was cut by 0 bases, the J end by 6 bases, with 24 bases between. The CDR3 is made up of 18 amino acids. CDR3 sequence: CASSQDAPLGPYFREQYF. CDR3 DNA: TGCGCCAGCAGCCAAGATGCCCCCTTAGGACCGTATTTCCGCGAGCAGTACTTC.

The CDR3 nucleotides are TGTGCCAGCACCTCAAGGGATGGCACTGAAGCTTTCTTT. Its translation is CASTSRDGTEAFF. The chain links TRBV12-3 or TRBV12-4 to TRBJ1-1; D not certain. V was clipped by 7 bases and J by 4 bases, with 13 bases between them. The CDR3 extends over 13 amino acids.

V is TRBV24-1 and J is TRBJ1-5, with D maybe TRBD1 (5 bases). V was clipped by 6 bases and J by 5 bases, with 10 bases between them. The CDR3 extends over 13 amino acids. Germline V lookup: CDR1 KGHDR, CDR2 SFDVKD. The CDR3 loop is CATSTRDDQPQHF. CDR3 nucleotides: TGTGCCACCAGTACAAGGGACGATCAGCCCCAGCATTTT.

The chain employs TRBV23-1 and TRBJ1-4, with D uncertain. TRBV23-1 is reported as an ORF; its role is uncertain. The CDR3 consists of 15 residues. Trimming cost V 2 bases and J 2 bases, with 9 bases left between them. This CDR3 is CASSQIGQTNEKLFF. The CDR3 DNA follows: TGCGCCAGCAGTCAAATCGGCCAGACTAATGAAAAACTGTTTTTT.

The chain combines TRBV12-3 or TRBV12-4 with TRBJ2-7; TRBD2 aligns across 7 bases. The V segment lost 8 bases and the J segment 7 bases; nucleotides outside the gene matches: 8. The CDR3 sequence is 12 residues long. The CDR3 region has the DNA TGTGCCAGCGCCCCTGGGAGGGGAGAGCAGTACTTC. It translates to CASAPGRGEQYF.

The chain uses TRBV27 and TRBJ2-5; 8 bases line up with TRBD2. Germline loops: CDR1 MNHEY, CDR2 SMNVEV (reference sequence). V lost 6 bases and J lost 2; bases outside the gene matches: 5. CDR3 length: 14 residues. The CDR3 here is CASSRRLAQETQYF. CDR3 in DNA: TGTGCCAGCAGCCGCCGACTAGCGCAAGAGACCCAGTACTTC.

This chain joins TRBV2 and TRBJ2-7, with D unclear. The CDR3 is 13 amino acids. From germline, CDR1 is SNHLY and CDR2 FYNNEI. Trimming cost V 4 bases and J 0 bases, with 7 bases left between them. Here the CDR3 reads CASSVGYSYEQYF. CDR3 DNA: TGTGCCAGCAGTGTGGGTTACTCCTACGAGCAGTACTTC.